This TCR beta chain was sequenced for a study of identical twins. Study observations and caveats: Twin-shared out-of-frame alpha sequences showed excess low generation probability. Zero-insertion analyses could be partly confounded by invariant MAIT and iNKT cells.

The sample holds many counts of this clonotype. The antigen is unknown. A universal primer site was incorporated via template switching, and the cDNA contained unique molecular identifiers. TCRdb reprocessed the 5' RACE reads with MiXCR, giving one entry per CDR3 protein. Of around 450,000 distinct CDR3 sequences listed, over 12% are singletons. This sample was also put to use in a study of yellow fever vaccine responses in identical twins.

The TCR sequence derives from a woman aged 18-29 years in good health. Sequenced input: CD4+ T cells sorted from blood.

CDR3 residues: CASRPGQPNSPLHF. DNA of the CDR3: TGTGCCAGCAGGCCGGGACAGCCTAATTCACCCCTCCACTTT. V and J are TRBV12-3 or TRBV12-4 and TRBJ1-6; 7 bases are a match to TRBD1. The CDR3 totals 14 residues. V trimming: 6 bases; J trimming: 6 bases; junction bases outside the gene matches: 5.